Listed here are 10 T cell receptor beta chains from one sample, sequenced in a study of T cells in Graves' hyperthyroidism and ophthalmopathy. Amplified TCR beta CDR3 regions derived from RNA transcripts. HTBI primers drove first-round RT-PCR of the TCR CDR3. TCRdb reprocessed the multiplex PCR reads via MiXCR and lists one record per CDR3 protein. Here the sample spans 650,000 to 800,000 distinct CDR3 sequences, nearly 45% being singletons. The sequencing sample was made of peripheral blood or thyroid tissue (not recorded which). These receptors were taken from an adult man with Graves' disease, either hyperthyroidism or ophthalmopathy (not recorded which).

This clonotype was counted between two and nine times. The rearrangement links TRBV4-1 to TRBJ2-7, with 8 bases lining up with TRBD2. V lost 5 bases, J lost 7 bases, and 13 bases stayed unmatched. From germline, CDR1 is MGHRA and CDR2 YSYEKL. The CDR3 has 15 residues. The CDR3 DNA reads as TGCGCCAGCAGCGGGAGGTGGAGCGGGAGCCATGAGCAGTACTTC. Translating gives CASSGRWSGSHEQYF.

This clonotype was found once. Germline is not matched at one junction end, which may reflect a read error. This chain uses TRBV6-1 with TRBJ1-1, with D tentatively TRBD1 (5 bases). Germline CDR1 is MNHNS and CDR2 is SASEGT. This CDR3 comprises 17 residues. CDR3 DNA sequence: TGCGCCAGCAGTGTTGGGGGTCAAATTCTCCGGGGCACTGAAGCTTTCTTT. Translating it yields CASSVGGQILRGTEAFF.

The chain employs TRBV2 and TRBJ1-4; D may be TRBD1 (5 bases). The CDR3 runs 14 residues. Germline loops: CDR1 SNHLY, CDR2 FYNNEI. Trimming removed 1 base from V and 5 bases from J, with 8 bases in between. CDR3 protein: CASSEGGKNEKLFF. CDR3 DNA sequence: TGTGCCAGCAGTGAAGGGGGCAAGAATGAAAAACTGTTTTTT. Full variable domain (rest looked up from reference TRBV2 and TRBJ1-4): EPEVTQTPSHQVTQMGQEVILRCVPISNHLYFYWYRQILGQKVEFLVSFYNNEISEKSEIFDDQFSVERPDGSNFTLKIRSTKLEDSAMYFCASSEGGKNEKLFFGSGTQLSVL.

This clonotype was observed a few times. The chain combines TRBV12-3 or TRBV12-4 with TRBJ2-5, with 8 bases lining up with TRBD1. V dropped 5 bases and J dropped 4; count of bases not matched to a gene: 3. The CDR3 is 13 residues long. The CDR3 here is CASSPTGGETQYF. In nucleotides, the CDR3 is TGTGCCAGCAGTCCTACAGGGGGAGAGACCCAGTACTTC.

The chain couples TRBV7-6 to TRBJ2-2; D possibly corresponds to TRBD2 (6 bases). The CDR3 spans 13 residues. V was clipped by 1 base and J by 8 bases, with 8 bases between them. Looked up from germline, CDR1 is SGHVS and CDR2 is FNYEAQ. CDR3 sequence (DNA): TGTGCCAGCAGCTTAGTCGGAGGGGGGGAGCTGTTTTTT. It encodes CASSLVGGGELFF.

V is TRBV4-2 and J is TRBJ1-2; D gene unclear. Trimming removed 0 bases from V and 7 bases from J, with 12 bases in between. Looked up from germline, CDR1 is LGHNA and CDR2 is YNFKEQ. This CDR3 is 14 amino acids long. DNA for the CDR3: TGTGCCAGCAGCCAAGATTACAGCCGAAGTGGCTACACCTTC. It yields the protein CASSQDYSRSGYTF.

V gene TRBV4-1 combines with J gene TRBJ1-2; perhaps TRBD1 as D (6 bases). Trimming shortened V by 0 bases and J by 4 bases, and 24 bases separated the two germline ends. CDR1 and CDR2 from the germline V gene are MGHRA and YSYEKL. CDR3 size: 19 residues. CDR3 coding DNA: TGCGCCAGCAGCCAAGACTATCTTCGGGGACAAGATAAAGTCTATGGCTACACCTTC. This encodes CASSQDYLRGQDKVYGYTF.

The CDR3 sequence: CATSDLARDETQYF. CDR3 nucleotides: TGTGCCACCAGTGATTTGGCCAGGGATGAGACCCAGTACTTC. The chain combines TRBV24-1 with TRBJ2-5, with D tentatively TRBD1 (5 bases). Germline loops: CDR1 KGHDR, CDR2 SFDVKD. This CDR3 is built from 14 residues. Trimming removed 0 bases from V and 5 bases from J, with 9 bases in between.

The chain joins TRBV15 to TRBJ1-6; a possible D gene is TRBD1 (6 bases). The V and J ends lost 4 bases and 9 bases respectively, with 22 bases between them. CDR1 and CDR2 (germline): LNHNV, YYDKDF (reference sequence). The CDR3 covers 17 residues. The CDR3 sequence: CATSIRTTGQSGSPLHF. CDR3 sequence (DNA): TGTGCCACCAGCATACGTACAACGGGACAATCGGGTTCACCCCTCCACTTT. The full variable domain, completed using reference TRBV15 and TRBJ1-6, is DAMVIQNPRYQVTQFGKPVTLSCSQTLNHNVMYWYQQKSSQAPKLLFHYYDKDFNNEADTPDNFQSRRPNTSFCFLDIRSPGLGDTAMYLCATSIRTTGQSGSPLHFGNGTRLTVT.

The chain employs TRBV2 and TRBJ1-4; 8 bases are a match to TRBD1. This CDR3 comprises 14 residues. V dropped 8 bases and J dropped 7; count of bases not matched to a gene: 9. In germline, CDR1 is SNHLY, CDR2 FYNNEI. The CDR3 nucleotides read TGTGCCAGCTCACCACGACAGGGGACTGAAAAACTGTTTTTT. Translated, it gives CASSPRQGTEKLFF.